Following are 24 T cell receptor beta chains from one sample sequenced in a study of shared clonotypes between healthy human individuals. Generated by immunoSEQ multiplex PCR, the TCRdb table keeps only in-frame clones and is missing some. The sample lists about 2 million clones, 85% to 95% occurring once. The sequencing input was naive CD4+ T cells sorted from blood. Indicated subset: CD45RA+ positively selected. All receptors come from a man between 18 and 29 years old in good health.

The rearrangement links TRBV28 to TRBJ1-2; 9 bases map to TRBD1. J gave up 5 bases and V 4 bases, and 14 bases lay outside the gene matches. The CDR3 is made up of 17 amino acids. The germline gives CDR1 MDHEN, CDR2 SYDVKM. CDR3 in amino acids: CASSSATLGQGTYGYTF. For the CDR3, the DNA is TGTGCCAGCAGTTCTGCGACCCTGGGACAGGGAACTTATGGCTACACCTTC.

The rearrangement uses TRBV6-6 and TRBJ2-7, with 7 bases that match TRBD1. Germline V gives CDR1 MNHNY, CDR2 SVGAGI (reference sequence). V lost 7 bases, J lost 2 bases, and 8 bases stayed unmatched. The CDR3 extends over 14 amino acids. The CDR3 is CASNHGDRAYEQYF. CDR3 coding DNA: TGTGCCAGCAATCACGGGGACAGAGCCTACGAGCAGTACTTC.

The chain recombines TRBV5-6 with TRBJ2-3; D not resolved. The germline V gene has CDR1 SGHDT and CDR2 YYEEEE. The CDR3 runs 12 residues. V was shortened by 4 bases and J by 3 bases, with 6 bases between the two germline ends. The CDR3 reads CASSPSTDTQYF. The CDR3 bases are TGTGCCAGCAGCCCTTCTACAGATACGCAGTATTTT. The full variable domain, rest sourced from reference TRBV5-6 and TRBJ2-3, is DAGVTQSPTHLIKTRGQQVTLRCSPKSGHDTVSWYQQALGQGPQFIFQYYEEEERQRGNFPDRFSGHQFPNYSSELNVNALLLGDSALYLCASSPSTDTQYFGPGTRLTVL.

The chain employs TRBV7-2 and TRBJ2-7, with D maybe TRBD2 (6 bases). V shed 5 bases and J shed 4 bases, with 18 bases lying between them. Germline V lookup: CDR1 SGHTA, CDR2 FQGNSA. The CDR3 runs to 15 residues. The CDR3 is CASSPQASVLYEQYF. The DNA for the CDR3 is TGTGCCAGCAGCCCCCAAGCTAGCGTATTGTACGAGCAGTACTTC.

The rearrangement uses TRBV19 and TRBJ1-1; D remains ambiguous. V lost 7 bases to trimming and J lost 1 base, with 10 bases between them. CDR3 size: 13 residues. Per the germline V gene, CDR1 is LNHDA and CDR2 is SQIVND (reference sequence). As DNA, the CDR3 is TGTGCCAGTATTCGGACGGGGAACACTGAAGCTTTCTTT. Translating it yields CASIRTGNTEAFF.

V is TRBV7-9 and J is TRBJ1-2; D uncertain. Germline lookup yields CDR1 SEHNR and CDR2 FQNEAQ (reference sequence). V was shortened by 5 bases and J by 6 bases, with 10 bases between the two germline ends. The CDR3 totals 12 residues. The CDR3 sequence: CASSVENHGYTF. CDR3 DNA sequence: TGTGCCAGCAGCGTCGAAAACCATGGCTACACCTTC. The full variable domain, in which reference TRBV7-9 and TRBJ1-2 provide the parts outside the CDR3, is DTGVSQNPRHKITKRGQNVTFRCDPISEHNRLYWYRQTLGQGPEFLTYFQNEAQLEKSRLLSDRFSAERPKGSFSTLEIQRTEQGDSAMYLCASSVENHGYTFGSGTRLTVV.

The chain joins TRBV6-6 to TRBJ2-7; 9 positions match TRBD2. Germline V CDR1 and CDR2: MNHNY, SVGAGI (reference sequence). The length of the CDR3 is 14 residues. The ends lost 4 bases at V and 2 bases at J; junction bases unmatched: 3. CDR3 sequence: CASSSAGGTYEQYF. The CDR3 DNA reads as TGTGCCAGCAGTTCTGCGGGAGGGACCTACGAGCAGTACTTC.

The rearrangement links TRBV7-9 to TRBJ1-5, with TRBD1 matching 7 bases. Germline V lookup: CDR1 SEHNR, CDR2 FQNEAQ (reference sequence). The V segment lost 6 bases and the J segment 9 bases; nucleotides outside the gene matches: 14. CDR3 length equals 15 residues. CDR3 in DNA: TGTGCCAGCAGACCCAGACAGGGCGTGGGGTGGCCCCAGCATTTT. Translated: CASRPRQGVGWPQHF.

A note on this clone: Other DNA sequences from this sample encode an identical CDR3 as well. The chain joins TRBV9 to TRBJ2-1; no clear D gene. Trimming took 0 bases from V and 5 from J, leaving 6 bases between them. This CDR3 comprises 13 residues. CDR1 and CDR2 (germline): SGDLS, YYNGEE. The CDR3 reads CASSVGAHNEQFF. As DNA, the CDR3 is TGTGCCAGCAGCGTAGGAGCCCACAATGAGCAGTTCTTC.

The J gene is TRBJ2-1, the V gene TRBV10-1, with 10 bases lining up with TRBD2. The germline CDR1 and CDR2 sequences are WNHNN and SYGVQD (reference sequence). The CDR3 has 14 amino acids. The junction had 7 bases not matched to a gene; V was cut back by 4 bases and J by 10 bases. DNA for the CDR3: TGCGCCAGCAGTGGGGCTAGCGGGAGTTCGGAGCAGTTCTTC. Protein: CASSGASGSSEQFF.

This clone is a singleton in its sample. This sequence joins TRBV27 and TRBJ2-5, with D possibly matching TRBD1 (6 bases). The CDR3 runs to 16 residues. CDR1 and CDR2 from the germline V gene are MNHEY and SMNVEV (reference sequence). Deletions cut 5 bases from V and 4 bases from J, with 20 bases between. The CDR3, as DNA: TGTGCCAGCAGTCCAACCGGGACAAAGAAAACAGAGACCCAGTACTTC. This gives the protein CASSPTGTKKTETQYF.

The genes are TRBV19 and TRBJ1-5, with D perhaps matching TRBD1 (5 bases). Looked up from germline, CDR1 is LNHDA and CDR2 is SQIVND (reference sequence). The CDR3 extends over 15 amino acids. Between the trimmed V and J ends, which lost 5 bases and 3 bases, there was a span of 14 bases. CDR3 region: CASSPGPRDNQPQHF. Here the CDR3 DNA reads TGTGCCAGTAGTCCGGGACCCCGGGACAATCAGCCCCAGCATTTT.

Details on this clone: Different DNA sequences within this sample yield the same CDR3. The chain employs TRBV30 and TRBJ2-5; D is ambiguous. Trimming cost V 4 bases and J 1 base, with 10 bases left between them. The CDR3 runs to 13 residues. Germline CDR1 and CDR2: GTSNPN and SVGIG (reference sequence). CDR3 coding DNA: TGTGCCTGGACCGGAGCGTTCCAAGAGACCCAGTACTTC. Translated: CAWTGAFQETQYF.

The V gene is TRBV19, the J gene TRBJ2-7; 12 nucleotides line up with TRBD2. The CDR3 loop spans 16 amino acids. V was clipped by 3 bases and J by 6 bases; unmatched bases: 9. Germline CDR1 is LNHDA and CDR2 is SQIVND (reference sequence). The CDR3 spells CASSIGLAGLRFEQYF. As DNA, the CDR3 is TGTGCCAGTAGTATTGGACTAGCGGGGCTTAGATTCGAGCAGTACTTC.

J is TRBJ2-7 and V is TRBV25-1, with D perhaps matching TRBD1 (6 bases). Trimming took 5 bases from V and 2 from J, leaving 10 bases between them. Germline V gene lookup returns CDR1 MGHDK and CDR2 SYGVNS. This CDR3 has 13 residues. The CDR3 coding sequence is TGTGCCAGCAGTAATACAGGGACCTACGAGCAGTACTTC. Translation gives CASSNTGTYEQYF.

Notes on this clone: Other DNA variants within this sample encode the same CDR3. This sequence joins TRBV4-1 and TRBJ1-5; D unclear. Deletions cut 1 base from V and 0 bases from J, with 10 bases between. Germline CDR1 is MGHRA and CDR2 is YSYEKL. The CDR3 extends over 16 amino acids. In DNA, the CDR3 is TGCGCCAGCAGCCAAGCCACTGGGTATAGCAATCAGCCCCAGCATTTT. Translating gives CASSQATGYSNQPQHF.

This sequence joins TRBV5-4 and TRBJ1-1, with TRBD1 as a possible D gene (5 bases). The V end lost 3 bases, the J end lost 10 bases, and 13 bases lay between the germline ends. The CDR3 consists of 12 residues. The germline gives CDR1 SGHNT, CDR2 YYREEE (reference sequence). CDR3 residues: CASSWDGVGAFF. The DNA for the CDR3 is TGTGCCAGCAGCTGGGACGGTGTAGGAGCTTTCTTT.

The rearrangement links TRBV30 to TRBJ1-1; no clear D. This CDR3 spans 13 amino acids. CDR1 GTSNPN and CDR2 SVGIG come from the germline V gene (reference sequence). The germline V and J ends were trimmed by 4 bases and 1 base, with 10 bases remaining between them. In DNA, the CDR3 is TGTGCCTGGACCGTTATCGGGAACACTGAAGCTTTCTTT. Translating gives CAWTVIGNTEAFF.

The chain is built from TRBV7-2 and TRBJ2-1; weak D call: TRBD2 (6 bases). In germline, CDR1 is SGHTA, CDR2 FQGNSA. The length of the CDR3 is 16 residues. Trimming stripped 1 base from V and 1 base from J, with 11 bases between. The CDR3 here is CASSLVGRGSYNEQFF. CDR3 in DNA: TGTGCCAGCAGCTTAGTCGGGAGAGGGTCCTACAATGAGCAGTTCTTC.

The chain has TRBV2 and TRBJ1-6; weak D call: TRBD1 (5 bases). V lost 5 bases and J lost 18, with 14 bases in between. The CDR3 extends over 11 amino acids. Germline-derived CDR1 and CDR2 are SNHLY and FYNNEI. The CDR3 nucleotides are TGTGCCAGCAGTTTAAGGTTGGGGGACCACTTT. The encoded protein is CASSLRLGDHF. The whole variable domain, remainder taken from reference TRBV2 and TRBJ1-6, is EPEVTQTPSHQVTQMGQEVILRCVPISNHLYFYWYRQILGQKVEFLVSFYNNEISEKSEIFDDQFSVERPDGSNFTLKIRSTKLEDSAMYFCASSLRLGDHFGNGTRLTVT.

The chain links TRBV30 to TRBJ1-2; D is uncertain. The germline V gene encodes CDR1 GTSNPN and CDR2 SVGIG (reference sequence). Trimming pared 0 bases from V and 2 bases from J, leaving 13 bases between. The CDR3 is 15 residues long. The CDR3 is CAWSVLASRNYGYTF. For the CDR3, the DNA is TGTGCCTGGAGTGTACTGGCATCACGGAACTATGGCTACACCTTC.

The CDR3 spells CASSYLREGNEQFF. Written as DNA, the CDR3 is TGTGCCAGCAGTTACTTGCGGGAGGGCAATGAGCAGTTCTTC. This chain uses TRBV6-6 with TRBJ2-1; 9 bases are a match to TRBD2. The V gene end was trimmed by 1 base and the J gene end by 6 bases; junction bases not matched to a gene: 1. There are 14 residues in the CDR3. Per germline, CDR1 MNHNY and CDR2 SVGAGI (reference sequence).

J is TRBJ1-1 and V is TRBV10-1; possibly TRBD1 for D (5 bases). Trimming shortened V by 3 bases and J by 4 bases, and 12 bases separated the two germline ends. The CDR3 spans 14 residues. CDR1 and CDR2 from the germline V gene are WNHNN and SYGVQD (reference sequence). The CDR3 nucleotides are TGCGCCAGCAGTGAAGCGACAGTGCCCACTGAAGCTTTCTTT. Amino acids: CASSEATVPTEAFF.

CDR3: CASSVGIEQFF. CDR3 coding DNA: TGTGCCAGCAGCGTAGGGATTGAGCAGTTCTTC. The V gene is TRBV2, the J gene TRBJ2-1; D gene uncertain. Between the trimmed V and J ends, which lost 6 bases and 9 bases, there was a span of 9 bases. The CDR3 totals 11 residues. The V gene's germline CDR1 is SNHLY and CDR2 FYNNEI.